The clone carrying this TCR beta chain came up once. Its antigen is not known. These data come from a study of a mutant IDH1 vaccine in newly diagnosed glioma. Study-level background: Patients got their first vaccination 4-6 weeks after radiotherapy alone, or with temozolomide cycles. Radiotherapy, temozolomide, or both had been given previously, and both were given to most.

Germline values: CDR1 LGHNA, CDR2 YNFKEQ. Deletions cut 1 base from V and 4 bases from J, with 11 bases between. The CDR3 loop spans 14 amino acids. The time point is: week 23, last vaccination. The investigators gave 300 ug of mutant IDH1 20-mer peptide in each vaccine dose, together with topical imiquimod. Study results and caveats: The occurrence of vaccine-induced immune responses was seen in around 94% of patients.

Some clones are missing from TCRdb's copy, which holds only in-frame ones; the method was immunoSEQ multiplex PCR. The data hold tens of thousands of clones, with approximately 85% observed a single time. The sample in question was PBMCs, obtained from a glioma patient whose treatment included an IDH1 peptide vaccine. The J gene is TRBJ2-7, the V gene TRBV4-2; a weak D match, TRBD2 (7 bases). This clonotype was obtained from a woman between 45 and 60 years old with glioma. The CDR3 DNA follows: TGTGCCAGCAGCCAAGGGGGGGGGCTGTACGAGCAGTACTTC. Amino acid sequence: CASSQGGGLYEQYF.